One sample yielded the 19 T cell receptor beta chains listed below, sequenced in a study of patients and donors after allogeneic stem cell transplantation. Each CDR3 protein gets one entry after TCRdb re-called the RT-PCR reads with MiXCR. This table holds 920,000 or so distinct CDR3 sequences, roughly 17% found once. Sequencing was performed on blood, either unsorted or a sorted T cell fraction (not recorded which). The receptor source for this set is a human donor who was either an allogeneic HSCT recipient or a stem cell or donor lymphocyte infusion donor (not recorded which). It is not recorded whose cells these are; they may come from a transplant donor.

This chain uses TRBV18 with TRBJ1-6; 8 bases line up with TRBD1. V was clipped by 6 bases and J by 6 bases; unmatched bases: 10. This CDR3 is built from 16 residues. Germline CDR1 is KGHSH and CDR2 is LQKENI. CDR3 coding DNA: TGTGCCAGCTCCCAGCCCGACAGGGGAAGTAATTCACCCCTCCACTTT. It codes for CASSQPDRGSNSPLHF.

The chain combines TRBV10-3 with TRBJ1-5, with a weak D call TRBD1 (6 bases). The germline gives CDR1 ENHRY, CDR2 SYGVKD. With 3 bases removed from V and 2 bases from J, the gap between germline ends came to 17 bases. There are 17 residues in the CDR3. This CDR3 reads CAISERGAVSGNQPQHF. The CDR3 nucleotides are TGTGCCATCAGTGAACGGGGGGCGGTTTCTGGCAATCAGCCCCAGCATTTT.

This clonotype has at least ten counts. This chain uses TRBV12-3 or TRBV12-4 with TRBJ2-2; tentatively, D is TRBD1 (6 bases). V was pared by 6 bases and J by 1 base, with 9 bases between. The CDR3 contains 14 residues. CDR3 protein: CASRQQGNTGELFF. In nucleotides, the CDR3 is TGTGCCAGCAGGCAACAGGGGAACACCGGGGAGCTGTTTTTT.

The chain joins TRBV6-1 to TRBJ2-1; D remains unclear. CDR1 is MNHNS, CDR2 SASEGT, per germline. V was trimmed by 2 bases and J by 3 bases, leaving 2 bases between them. The CDR3 is 12 residues long. CDR3 coding DNA: TGTGCCAGCAGTGAATTCTACAATGAGCAGTTCTTC. Amino acids: CASSEFYNEQFF.

The chain joins TRBV6-5 to TRBJ2-1; 7 bases match TRBD2. Germline V gene data show CDR1 as MNHEY and CDR2 as SVGAGI. This CDR3 is built from 15 residues. The J segment lost 5 bases and the V segment lost 4 bases, leaving 8 bases of the junction unmatched. This CDR3 reads CASSSGGKSDNEQFF. The CDR3 DNA reads TGTGCCAGCAGTTCCGGGGGGAAGAGCGACAATGAGCAGTTCTTC.

This clonotype was counted between two and nine times. The rearrangement uses TRBV20-1 and TRBJ2-7; D not certain. CDR1 is DFQATT, CDR2 SNEGSKA, per germline (reference sequence). V lost 0 bases and J lost 0, with 6 bases in between. CDR3 size: 13 residues. The CDR3 spells CSARDWGSYEQYF. CDR3 sequence (DNA): TGCAGTGCTAGAGATTGGGGCTCCTACGAGCAGTACTTC.

This clonotype was detected a few times. The chain uses TRBV28 and TRBJ1-1, with D possibly being TRBD1 (6 bases). From germline, CDR1 is MDHEN and CDR2 SYDVKM. With 7 bases removed from V and 8 bases from J, the gap between germline ends came to 23 bases. The CDR3 has 15 residues. As DNA, the CDR3 is TGTGCCAGCACCCTTGGTGGAACAGGGATCATCGAAGCTTTCTTT. Protein sequence: CASTLGGTGIIEAFF.

This clonotype was detected a few times. The chain carries TRBV25-1 and TRBJ2-3; 11 positions agree with TRBD2. Germline values: CDR1 MGHDK, CDR2 SYGVNS. The CDR3 runs to 18 residues. V lost 4 bases, J lost 4 bases, and 13 bases stayed unmatched. The CDR3 bases are TGTGCCAGCAGTGTCCGACGTACACTAGCGGGAGTGGCAGATACGCAGTATTTT. It codes for CASSVRRTLAGVADTQYF.

The chain links TRBV3-1 to TRBJ1-1; 7 bases map to TRBD1. This CDR3 is built from 14 residues. Germline loops: CDR1 LGHDT, CDR2 YNNKEL (reference sequence). The ends lost 8 bases at V and 4 bases at J; junction bases unmatched: 10. Written as DNA, the CDR3 is TGTGCCAGCGGTGGAGGGGGCAGGAGCACTGAAGCTTTCTTT. This sequence encodes CASGGGGRSTEAFF. The full variable domain, with the rest looked up from reference TRBV3-1 and TRBJ1-1, is DTAVSQTPKYLVTQMGNDKSIKCEQNLGHDTMYWYKQDSKKFLKIMFSYNNKELIINETVPNRFSPKSPDKAHLNLHINSLELGDSAVYFCASGGGGRSTEAFFGQGTRLTVV.

A few counts support this clonotype. The rearrangement joins TRBV12-3 or TRBV12-4 to TRBJ1-1; D possibly corresponds to TRBD1 (5 bases). The V gene lost 1 base and the J gene lost 11 bases, with 11 bases spanning the gap. This CDR3 comprises 12 residues. The CDR3: CASSLEGVVAFF. The CDR3 DNA sequence: TGTGCCAGCAGTTTAGAAGGGGTTGTTGCTTTCTTT.

This chain uses TRBV18 with TRBJ1-2, with D uncertain. The CDR3 contains 13 residues. V lost 2 bases and J 3 bases, leaving 7 bases between the germline ends. CDR1 is KGHSH, CDR2 LQKENI, per germline. Here the CDR3 reads CASSPSLDYGYTF. Here the CDR3 DNA reads TGTGCCAGCTCACCATCACTGGACTATGGCTACACCTTC.

This clonotype turned up a few times. The chain employs TRBV5-1 and TRBJ2-1, with D uncertain. Trimming removed 5 bases at V and 2 bases at J, with 17 bases between. The CDR3 is 16 residues long. The germline CDR1 and CDR2 sequences are SGHRS and YFSETQ. This CDR3 reads CASRGVPEPTYNEQFF. The DNA for the CDR3 is TGCGCCAGCAGAGGTGTCCCAGAACCCACCTACAATGAGCAGTTCTTC.

This chain connects TRBV7-8 to TRBJ1-1; D possibly corresponds to TRBD1 (5 bases). Germline V lookup: CDR1 SGHVS, CDR2 FQNEAQ. The CDR3 is 13 amino acids. Trimming removed 5 bases at V and 5 bases at J, with 12 bases between. As DNA, the CDR3 is TGTGCCAGCAGCAAAGAGGGGAGGACTGAAGCTTTCTTT. Protein: CASSKEGRTEAFF. Full variable domain (outside the CDR3, taken from reference TRBV7-8 and TRBJ1-1): GAGVSQSPRYKVAKRGQDVALRCDPISGHVSLFWYQQALGQGPEFLTYFQNEAQLDKSGLPSDRFFAERPEGSVSTLKIQRTQQEDSAVYLCASSKEGRTEAFFGQGTRLTVV.

The rearrangement links TRBV11-3 to TRBJ1-5; D remains ambiguous. V was clipped by 2 bases and J by 5 bases, with 7 bases between them. The CDR3 totals 13 residues. Germline V gene data show CDR1 as SGHNT and CDR2 as YENEEA. Written as DNA, the CDR3 is TGTGCCAGCAGCTTACAGGAGTATCAGCCCCAGCATTTT. Protein product: CASSLQEYQPQHF.

This clonotype was counted between two and nine times. The chain has TRBV11-1 and TRBJ2-4; the D gene is possibly TRBD2 (6 bases). The CDR3 has 18 amino acids. V was clipped by 5 bases and J by 1 base, with 21 bases between them. The V gene's germline CDR1 is SGHAT and CDR2 FQDESV (reference sequence). The CDR3 is CASSQLGPPGRAKNIQYF. The CDR3 nucleotides read TGTGCCAGCAGCCAACTAGGACCACCAGGGAGGGCCAAAAACATTCAGTACTTC. The full variable domain, in which reference TRBV11-1 and TRBJ2-4 provide the parts outside the CDR3, is EAEVAQSPRYKITEKSQAVAFWCDPISGHATLYWYRQILGQGPELLVQFQDESVVDDSQLPKDRFSAERLKGVDSTLKIQPAELGDSAMYLCASSQLGPPGRAKNIQYFGAGTRLSVL.

The rearrangement links TRBV7-9 to TRBJ1-2, with D tentatively TRBD1 (5 bases). The CDR3 has 14 residues. Germline CDR1 reads SEHNR; CDR2 reads FQNEAQ (reference sequence). Between the trimmed V and J ends, which lost 3 bases and 7 bases, there was a span of 15 bases. CDR3 in DNA: TGTGCCAGCAGCTTCGAGGGGAAGTTCGGTGGCTACACCTTC. This translates into CASSFEGKFGGYTF.

There are a few counts of this clonotype. This sequence joins TRBV7-2 and TRBJ2-2; D is undetermined. CDR1 and CDR2 (germline): SGHTA, FQGNSA. With 1 base removed from V and 1 base from J, the gap between germline ends came to 13 bases. CDR3 size: 17 residues. The DNA of the CDR3 is TGTGCCAGCAGCTTAGTATTAGTTGGCGAGAACACCGGGGAGCTGTTTTTT. It encodes CASSLVLVGENTGELFF.

V is TRBV5-1 and J is TRBJ1-3, with 10 bases fitting TRBD1. The CDR3 has 16 amino acids. CDR1 is SGHRS, CDR2 YFSETQ, per germline. V was clipped by 4 bases and J by 4 bases; unmatched bases: 8. The CDR3 here is CASSEGQGIKGNTIYF. The CDR3 coding sequence is TGCGCCAGCAGCGAGGGACAGGGGATTAAAGGAAACACCATATATTTT.

The rearrangement links TRBV11-3 to TRBJ2-1; 11 bases are shared with TRBD2. The CDR3 contains 15 residues. V shed 4 bases, J shed 8 bases, and the junction held 7 bases outside the gene matches. Germline CDR1 is SGHNT and CDR2 is YENEEA. CDR3 coding DNA: TGTGCCAGCAGCTCGGTAGCGGGAGGGCCGGATGAGCAGTTCTTC. This encodes CASSSVAGGPDEQFF.